This TCR beta chain comes out of a study of shared clonotypes between healthy human individuals. The donor population consisted of healthy HIV-negative adults with no recent acute infections or vaccinations. Study-wide results and limits: Genetic and exposure-history diversity was limited by the small donor number. Naive CD4 clonotypes were shared across several donors at about 5%. Clonotypes which were not shared had lower generation probabilities than clonotypes that all four donors shared.

Assay used: immunoSEQ multiplex PCR; TCRdb lists only in-frame clones, some missing. Of some 200,000 clones listed, roughly 93% are singletons. There are 16 residues in the CDR3. V lost 2 bases and J lost 1, with 14 bases in between. Germline V gives CDR1 KGHSH, CDR2 LQKENI. Concerning this clone: Its target is unknown.

The V gene is TRBV18, the J gene TRBJ1-1, with D unclear. This TCR was recovered from a woman between 25 and 40 years old in good health. The sequenced material came from naive CD4+ T cells sorted from blood. This sample's subset: CD45RA+ positively selected. Written as DNA, the CDR3 is TGTGCCAGCTCACCAGGACGGAACCGAGGGAACACTGAAGCTTTCTTT. This gives the protein CASSPGRNRGNTEAFF.